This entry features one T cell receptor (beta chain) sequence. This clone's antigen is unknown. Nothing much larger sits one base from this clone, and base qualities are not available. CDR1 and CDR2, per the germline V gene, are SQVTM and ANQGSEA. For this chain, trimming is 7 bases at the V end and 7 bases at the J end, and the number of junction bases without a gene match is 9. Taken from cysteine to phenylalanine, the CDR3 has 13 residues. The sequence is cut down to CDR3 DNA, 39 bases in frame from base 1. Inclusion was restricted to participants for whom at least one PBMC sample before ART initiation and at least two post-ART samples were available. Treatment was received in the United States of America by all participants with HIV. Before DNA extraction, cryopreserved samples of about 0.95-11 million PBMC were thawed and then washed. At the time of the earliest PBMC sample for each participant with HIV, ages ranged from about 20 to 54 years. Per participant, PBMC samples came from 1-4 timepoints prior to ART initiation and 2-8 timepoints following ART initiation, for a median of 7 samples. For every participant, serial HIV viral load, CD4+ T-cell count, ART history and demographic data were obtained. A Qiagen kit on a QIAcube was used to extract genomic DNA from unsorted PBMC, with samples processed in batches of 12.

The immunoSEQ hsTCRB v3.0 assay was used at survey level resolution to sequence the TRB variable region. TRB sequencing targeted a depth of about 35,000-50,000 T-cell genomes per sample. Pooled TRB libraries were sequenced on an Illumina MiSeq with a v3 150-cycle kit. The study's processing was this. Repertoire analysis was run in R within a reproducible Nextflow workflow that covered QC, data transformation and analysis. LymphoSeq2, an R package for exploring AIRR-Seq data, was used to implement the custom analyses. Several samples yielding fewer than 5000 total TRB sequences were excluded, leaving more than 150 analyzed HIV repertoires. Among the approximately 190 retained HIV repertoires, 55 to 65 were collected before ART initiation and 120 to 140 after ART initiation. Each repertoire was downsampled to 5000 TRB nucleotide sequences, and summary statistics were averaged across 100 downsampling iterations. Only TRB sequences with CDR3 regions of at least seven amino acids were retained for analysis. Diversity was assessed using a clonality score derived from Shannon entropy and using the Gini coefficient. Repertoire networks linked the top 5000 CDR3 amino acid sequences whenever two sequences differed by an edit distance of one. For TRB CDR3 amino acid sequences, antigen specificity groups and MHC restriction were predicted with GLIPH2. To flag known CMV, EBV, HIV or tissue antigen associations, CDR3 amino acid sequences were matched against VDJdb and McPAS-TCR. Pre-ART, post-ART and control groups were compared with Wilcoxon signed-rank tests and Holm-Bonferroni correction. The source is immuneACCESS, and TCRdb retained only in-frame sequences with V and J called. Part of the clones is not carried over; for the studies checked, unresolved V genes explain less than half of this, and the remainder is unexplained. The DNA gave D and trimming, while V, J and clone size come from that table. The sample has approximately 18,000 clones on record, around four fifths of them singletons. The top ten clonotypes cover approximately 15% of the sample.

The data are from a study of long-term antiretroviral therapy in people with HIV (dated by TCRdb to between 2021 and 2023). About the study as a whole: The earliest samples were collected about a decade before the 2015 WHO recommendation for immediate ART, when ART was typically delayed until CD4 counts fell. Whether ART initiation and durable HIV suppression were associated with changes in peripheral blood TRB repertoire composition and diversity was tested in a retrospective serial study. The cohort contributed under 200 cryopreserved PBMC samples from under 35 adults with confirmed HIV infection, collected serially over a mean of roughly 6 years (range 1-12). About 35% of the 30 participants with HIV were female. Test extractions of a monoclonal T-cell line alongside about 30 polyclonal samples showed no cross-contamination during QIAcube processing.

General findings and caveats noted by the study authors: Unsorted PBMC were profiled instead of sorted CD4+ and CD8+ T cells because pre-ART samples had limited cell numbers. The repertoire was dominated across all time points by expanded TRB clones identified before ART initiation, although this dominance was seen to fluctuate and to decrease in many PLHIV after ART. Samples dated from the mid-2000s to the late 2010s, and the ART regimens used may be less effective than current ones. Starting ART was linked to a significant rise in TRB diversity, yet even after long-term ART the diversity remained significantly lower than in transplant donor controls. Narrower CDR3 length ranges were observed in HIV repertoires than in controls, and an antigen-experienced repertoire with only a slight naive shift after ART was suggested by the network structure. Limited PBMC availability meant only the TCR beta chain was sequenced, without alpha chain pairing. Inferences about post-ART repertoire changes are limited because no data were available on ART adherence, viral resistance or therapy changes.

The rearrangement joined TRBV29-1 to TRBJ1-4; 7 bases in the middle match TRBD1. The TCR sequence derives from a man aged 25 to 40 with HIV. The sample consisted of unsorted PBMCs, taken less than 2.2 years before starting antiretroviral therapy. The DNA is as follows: TGCAGCGCATGGGCAGGGGGGGGTGAAAAACTGTTTTTT. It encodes CSAWAGGGEKLFF.